This entry features one T cell receptor beta chain sequence. Its target is unknown. This sample was taken from a study of cytomegalovirus exposure and HLA in healthy donors. Study in general: Early release data held 75 million to 90 million unique TCRs from HLA-typed donors. Study results and caveats: Cytomegalovirus-associated TCR beta chains were listed, numbering roughly 150.

It was with 60 Vbeta and 13 Jbeta primers that the PCR ran. Produced via immunoSEQ multiplex PCR; TCRdb's table is partial and in-frame only. The sample table sets out some 130,000 clones. CDR1 is SGHRS and CDR2 is YFSETQ in the germline V gene. The CDR3 is 14 residues long. J gave up 2 bases and V 0 bases, and 2 bases lay outside the gene matches. Sequencing was performed on PBMCs. The chain employs TRBV5-1 and TRBJ2-7; 7 positions agree with TRBD1. This TCR was recovered from a man between 18 and 29 years old in good health and CMV-seronegative. The CDR3 region is CASSLGDSPYEQYF. The CDR3 DNA sequence: TGCGCCAGCAGCTTGGGGGACAGCCCCTACGAGCAGTACTTC.